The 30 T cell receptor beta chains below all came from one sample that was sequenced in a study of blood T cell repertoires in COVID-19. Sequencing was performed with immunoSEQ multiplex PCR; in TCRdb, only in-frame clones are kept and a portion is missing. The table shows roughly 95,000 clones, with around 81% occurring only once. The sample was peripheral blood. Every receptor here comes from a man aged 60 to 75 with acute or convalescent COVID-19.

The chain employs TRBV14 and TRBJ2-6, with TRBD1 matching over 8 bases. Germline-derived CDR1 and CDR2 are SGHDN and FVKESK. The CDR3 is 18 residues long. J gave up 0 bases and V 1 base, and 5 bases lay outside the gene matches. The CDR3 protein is CASSQGQGARSGANVLTF. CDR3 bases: TGTGCCAGCAGCCAAGGGCAGGGGGCTCGCTCTGGGGCCAACGTCCTGACTTTC.

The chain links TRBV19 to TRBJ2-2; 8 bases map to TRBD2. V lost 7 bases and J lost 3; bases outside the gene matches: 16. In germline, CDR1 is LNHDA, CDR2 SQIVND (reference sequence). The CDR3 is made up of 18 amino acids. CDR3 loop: CASKIRSGRKRDTGELFF. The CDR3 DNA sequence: TGTGCCAGTAAAATTCGGAGCGGGAGAAAACGGGACACCGGGGAGCTGTTTTTT.

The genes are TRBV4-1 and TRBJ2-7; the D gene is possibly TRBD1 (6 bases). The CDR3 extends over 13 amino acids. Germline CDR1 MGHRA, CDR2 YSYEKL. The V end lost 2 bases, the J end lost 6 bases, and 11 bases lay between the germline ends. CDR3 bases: TGCGCCAGCAGCCAAAGGGAAGGGGGCGAGCAGTACGTC. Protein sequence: CASSQREGGEQYV.

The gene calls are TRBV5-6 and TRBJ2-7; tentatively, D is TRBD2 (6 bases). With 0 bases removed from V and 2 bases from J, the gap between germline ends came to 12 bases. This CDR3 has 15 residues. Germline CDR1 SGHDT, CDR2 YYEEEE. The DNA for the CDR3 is TGTGCCAGCAGCTTGGCCCGGGAGTGGACCTACGAGCAGTACGTC. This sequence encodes CASSLAREWTYEQYV.

In DNA, the CDR3 is TGTGCCAGCAGCGTAGCCGGCGCAGGCTACAATGAGCAGTTCTTC. Encoded protein: CASSVAGAGYNEQFF. The chain uses TRBV9 and TRBJ2-1, with D uncertain. This CDR3 region has 15 residues. Per germline, CDR1 SGDLS and CDR2 YYNGEE. V was trimmed by 0 bases and J by 3 bases, leaving 10 bases between them.

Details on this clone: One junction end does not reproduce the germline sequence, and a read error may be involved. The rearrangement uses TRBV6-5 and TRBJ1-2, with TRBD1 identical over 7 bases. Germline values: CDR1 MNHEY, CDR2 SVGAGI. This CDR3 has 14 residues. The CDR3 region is CASSLTPGQSKLGF. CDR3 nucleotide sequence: TGTGCCAGCAGCTTGACACCGGGACAGTCTAAGCTCGGCTTC.

The DNA for the CDR3 is TGTGCCAGCAGCTTAGTTTTTGGGGGACTATTTCTCAATGAGCAGTTCTTC. This encodes CASSLVFGGLFLNEQFF. The chain has TRBV7-2 and TRBJ2-1, with 7 bases lining up with TRBD2. J gave up 6 bases and V 1 base, and 12 bases lay outside the gene matches. The CDR3 extends over 17 amino acids. Germline assignment: CDR1 SGHTA and CDR2 FQGNSA.

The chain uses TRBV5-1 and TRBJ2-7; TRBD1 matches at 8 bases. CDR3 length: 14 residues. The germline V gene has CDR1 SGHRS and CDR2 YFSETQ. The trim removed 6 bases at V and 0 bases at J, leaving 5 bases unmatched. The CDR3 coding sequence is TGCGCCAGCACGACAGGGGCCGACTCCTACGAGCAGTACTTC. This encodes CASTTGADSYEQYF.

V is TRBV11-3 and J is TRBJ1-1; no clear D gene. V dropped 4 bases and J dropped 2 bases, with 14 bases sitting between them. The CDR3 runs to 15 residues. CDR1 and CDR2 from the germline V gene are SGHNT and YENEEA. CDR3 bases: TGTGCCAGCAGCTCACATCGAGAGGTCAACACTGAAGCTTTCTTT. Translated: CASSSHREVNTEAFF.

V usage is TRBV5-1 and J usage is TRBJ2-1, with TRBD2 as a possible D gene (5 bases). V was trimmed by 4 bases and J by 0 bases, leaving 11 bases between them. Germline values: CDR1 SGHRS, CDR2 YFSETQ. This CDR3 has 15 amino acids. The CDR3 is CASSGSESSYNEQFF. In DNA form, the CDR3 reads TGCGCCAGCAGCGGTAGCGAGAGCTCCTACAATGAGCAGTTCTTC. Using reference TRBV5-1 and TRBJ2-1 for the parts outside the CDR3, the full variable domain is KAGVTQTPRYLIKTRGQQVTLSCSPISGHRSVSWYQQTPGQGLQFLFEYFSETQRNKGNFPGRFSGRQFSNSRSEMNVSTLELGDSALYLCASSGSESSYNEQFFGPGTRLTVL.

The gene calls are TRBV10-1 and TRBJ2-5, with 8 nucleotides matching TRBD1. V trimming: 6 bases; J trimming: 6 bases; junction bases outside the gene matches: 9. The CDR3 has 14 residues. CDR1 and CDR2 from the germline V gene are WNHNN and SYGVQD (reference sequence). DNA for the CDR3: TGCGCCAGCAGCGCAGGGGGCGAGGGAAAGACCCAGTACTTC. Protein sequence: CASSAGGEGKTQYF.

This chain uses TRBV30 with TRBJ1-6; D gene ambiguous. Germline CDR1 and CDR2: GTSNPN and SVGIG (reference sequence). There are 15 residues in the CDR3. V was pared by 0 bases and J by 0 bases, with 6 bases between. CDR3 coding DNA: TGTGCCTGGAGTGTTTCGAGCTCCTATAATTCACCCCTCCACTTT. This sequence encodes CAWSVSSSYNSPLHF.

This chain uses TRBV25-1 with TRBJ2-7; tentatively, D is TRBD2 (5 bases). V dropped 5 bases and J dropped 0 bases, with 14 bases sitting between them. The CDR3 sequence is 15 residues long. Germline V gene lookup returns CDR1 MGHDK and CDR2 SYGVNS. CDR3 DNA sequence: TGTGCCAGCAGTCGCGAGGGAAAAAGCTCCTACGAGCAGTACTTC. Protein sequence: CASSREGKSSYEQYF.

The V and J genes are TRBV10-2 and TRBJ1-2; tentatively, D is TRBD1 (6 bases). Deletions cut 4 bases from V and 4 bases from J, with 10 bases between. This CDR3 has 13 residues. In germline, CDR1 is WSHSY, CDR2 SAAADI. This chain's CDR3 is CASSADSLYGYTF. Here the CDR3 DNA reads TGCGCCAGCAGTGCGGACAGCCTCTATGGCTACACCTTC.

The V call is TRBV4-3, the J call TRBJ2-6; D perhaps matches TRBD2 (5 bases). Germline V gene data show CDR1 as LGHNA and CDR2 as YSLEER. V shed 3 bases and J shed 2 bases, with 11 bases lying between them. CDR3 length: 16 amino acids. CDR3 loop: CASSHAERAGANVLTF. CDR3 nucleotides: TGCGCCAGCAGCCACGCCGAGAGGGCTGGGGCCAACGTCCTGACTTTC.

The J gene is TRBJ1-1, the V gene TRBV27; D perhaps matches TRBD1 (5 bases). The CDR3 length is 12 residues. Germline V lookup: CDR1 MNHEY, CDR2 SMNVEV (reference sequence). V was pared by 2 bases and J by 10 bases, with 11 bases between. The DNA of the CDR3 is TGTGCCAGCAGTTTAACTGGGAGGGGAGCTTTCTTT. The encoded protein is CASSLTGRGAFF.

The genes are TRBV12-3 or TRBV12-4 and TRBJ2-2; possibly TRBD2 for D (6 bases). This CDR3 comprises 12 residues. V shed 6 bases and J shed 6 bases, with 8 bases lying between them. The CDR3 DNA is TGTGCCAGCAGGTCTAGCGCCGGGGAGCTGTTTTTT. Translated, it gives CASRSSAGELFF.

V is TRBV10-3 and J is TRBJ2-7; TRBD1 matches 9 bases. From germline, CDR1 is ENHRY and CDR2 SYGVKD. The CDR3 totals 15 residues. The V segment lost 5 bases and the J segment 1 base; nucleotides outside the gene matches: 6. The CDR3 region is CAISTGTGSSYEQYV. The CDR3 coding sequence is TGTGCCATCAGTACCGGGACAGGGTCTTCCTACGAGCAGTACGTC.

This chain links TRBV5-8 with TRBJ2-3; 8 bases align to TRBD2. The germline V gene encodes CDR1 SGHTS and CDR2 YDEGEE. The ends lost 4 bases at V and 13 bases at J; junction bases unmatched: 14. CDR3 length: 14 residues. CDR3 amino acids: CASSGRRGSGMEYF. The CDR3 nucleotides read TGTGCCAGCAGCGGGCGGCGGGGTAGCGGGATGGAGTATTTT.

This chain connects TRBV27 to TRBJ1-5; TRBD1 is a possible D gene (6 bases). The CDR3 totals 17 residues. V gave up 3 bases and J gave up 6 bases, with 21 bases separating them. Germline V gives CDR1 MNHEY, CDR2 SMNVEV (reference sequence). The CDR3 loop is CASSFHGQRGRGQPQHF. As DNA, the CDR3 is TGTGCCAGCAGTTTCCACGGACAGCGTGGGAGGGGTCAGCCCCAGCATTTT.

DNA of the CDR3: TGCGCCAGCAGCTTGCAGGGGGCGCCCACTGAAGCTTTCTTT. Translating it yields CASSLQGAPTEAFF. V gene TRBV5-1 combines with J gene TRBJ1-1, with 8 bases fitting TRBD1. J lost 4 bases, V lost 1 base, and 3 bases had no gene match. The CDR3 is made up of 14 amino acids. CDR1 and CDR2 from the germline V gene are SGHRS and YFSETQ. Looking up the rest from reference TRBV5-1 and TRBJ1-1 gives the full variable domain: KAGVTQTPRYLIKTRGQQVTLSCSPISGHRSVSWYQQTPGQGLQFLFEYFSETQRNKGNFPGRFSGRQFSNSRSEMNVSTLELGDSALYLCASSLQGAPTEAFFGQGTRLTVV.

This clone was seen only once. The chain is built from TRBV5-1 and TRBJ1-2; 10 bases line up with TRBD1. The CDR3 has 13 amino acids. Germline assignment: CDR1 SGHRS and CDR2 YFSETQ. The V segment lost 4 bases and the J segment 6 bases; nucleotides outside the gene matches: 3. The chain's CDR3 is CASSETGGDGYTF. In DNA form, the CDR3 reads TGCGCCAGCAGCGAGACAGGGGGCGATGGCTACACCTTC.

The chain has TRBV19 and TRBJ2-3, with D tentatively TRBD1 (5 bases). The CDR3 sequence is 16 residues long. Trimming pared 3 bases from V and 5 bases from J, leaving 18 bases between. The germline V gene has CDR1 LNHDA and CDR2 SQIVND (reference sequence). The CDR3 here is CASSMAGQYRLDTQYF. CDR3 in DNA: TGTGCCAGTAGTATGGCAGGCCAATACAGGTTAGATACGCAGTATTTT.

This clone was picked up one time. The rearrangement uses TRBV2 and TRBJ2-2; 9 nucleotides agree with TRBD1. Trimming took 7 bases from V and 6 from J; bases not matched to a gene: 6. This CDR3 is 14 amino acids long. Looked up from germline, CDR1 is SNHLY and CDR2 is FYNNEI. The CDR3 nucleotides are TGTGCCAGCATGGGGACAGGGAGGTCCGGGGAGCTGTTTTTT. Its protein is CASMGTGRSGELFF. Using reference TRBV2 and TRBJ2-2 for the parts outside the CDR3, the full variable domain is EPEVTQTPSHQVTQMGQEVILRCVPISNHLYFYWYRQILGQKVEFLVSFYNNEISEKSEIFDDQFSVERPDGSNFTLKIRSTKLEDSAMYFCASMGTGRSGELFFGEGSRLTVL.

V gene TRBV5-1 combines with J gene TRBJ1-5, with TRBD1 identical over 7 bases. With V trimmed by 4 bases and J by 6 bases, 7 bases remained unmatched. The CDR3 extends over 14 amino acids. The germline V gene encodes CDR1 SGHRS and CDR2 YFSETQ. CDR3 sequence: CASSPGTDPQPQHF. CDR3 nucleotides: TGCGCCAGCAGCCCCGGGACAGACCCTCAGCCCCAGCATTTT.

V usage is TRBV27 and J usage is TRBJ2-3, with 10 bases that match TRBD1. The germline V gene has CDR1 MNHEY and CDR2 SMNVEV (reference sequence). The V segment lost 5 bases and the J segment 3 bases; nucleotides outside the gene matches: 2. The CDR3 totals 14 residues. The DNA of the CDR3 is TGTGCCAGCAGTGGACAGGGGGTAACAGATACGCAGTATTTT. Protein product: CASSGQGVTDTQYF.

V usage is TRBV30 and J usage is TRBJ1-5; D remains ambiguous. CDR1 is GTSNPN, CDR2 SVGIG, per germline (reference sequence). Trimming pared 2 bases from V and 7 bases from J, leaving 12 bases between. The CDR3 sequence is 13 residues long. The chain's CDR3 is CAWSSSPGQPQHF. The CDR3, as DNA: TGTGCCTGGAGTTCCAGCCCGGGGCAGCCCCAGCATTTT.

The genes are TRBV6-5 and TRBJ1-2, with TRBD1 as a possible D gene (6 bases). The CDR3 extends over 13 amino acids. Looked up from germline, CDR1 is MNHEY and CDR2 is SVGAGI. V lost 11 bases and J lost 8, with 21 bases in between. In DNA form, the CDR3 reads TGTGCCGGCGAGGGAGGGGGAGTGGGGGGCTACACCTTC. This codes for CAGEGGGVGGYTF.

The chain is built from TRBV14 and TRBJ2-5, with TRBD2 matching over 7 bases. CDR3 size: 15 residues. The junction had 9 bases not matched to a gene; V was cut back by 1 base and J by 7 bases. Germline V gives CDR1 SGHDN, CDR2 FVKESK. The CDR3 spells CASSQGALERGTQYF. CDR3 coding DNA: TGTGCCAGCAGCCAAGGGGCCCTAGAGCGGGGGACCCAGTACTTC.

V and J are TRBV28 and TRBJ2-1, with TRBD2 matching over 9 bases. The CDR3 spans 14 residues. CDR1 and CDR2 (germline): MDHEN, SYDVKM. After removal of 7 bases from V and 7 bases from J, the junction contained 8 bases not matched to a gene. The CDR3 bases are TGTGCCAGCACTGGACTAGCGAAAGGGAATGAGCAGTTCTTC. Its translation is CASTGLAKGNEQFF.